This entry features one T cell receptor beta chain sequence. The data derive from a study of response to subunit inactivated influenza vaccine. From the RT-PCR reads, TCRdb called clonotypes with MiXCR, one entry per CDR3 protein. The repertoire holds around 570,000 distinct CDR3 sequences, with about 11% as singletons. J lost 9 bases, V lost 3 bases, and 8 bases had no gene match. This CDR3 region has 15 residues. The germline CDR1 and CDR2 sequences are LGHNA and YSLEER. The same sample was also used in a study of T cells expressing NK-cell markers. That work adds: 5'RACE template switching with UMIs generated TCR beta cDNA. Among the experiments, several used an anti-gamma-delta TCR antibody to restrict sorting to alpha-beta TCR T cells.

Specimen: PBMCs from blood, collected on the day of vaccination. This sequence joins TRBV4-3 and TRBJ2-1; 10 bases agree with TRBD2. The TCR originated in a man aged 50-59 years who received an inactivated influenza vaccine. The CDR3 region is CASSQESGGVGEQFF. The CDR3 DNA sequence: TGCGCCAGCAGCCAGGAAAGCGGGGGGGTTGGTGAGCAGTTCTTC.